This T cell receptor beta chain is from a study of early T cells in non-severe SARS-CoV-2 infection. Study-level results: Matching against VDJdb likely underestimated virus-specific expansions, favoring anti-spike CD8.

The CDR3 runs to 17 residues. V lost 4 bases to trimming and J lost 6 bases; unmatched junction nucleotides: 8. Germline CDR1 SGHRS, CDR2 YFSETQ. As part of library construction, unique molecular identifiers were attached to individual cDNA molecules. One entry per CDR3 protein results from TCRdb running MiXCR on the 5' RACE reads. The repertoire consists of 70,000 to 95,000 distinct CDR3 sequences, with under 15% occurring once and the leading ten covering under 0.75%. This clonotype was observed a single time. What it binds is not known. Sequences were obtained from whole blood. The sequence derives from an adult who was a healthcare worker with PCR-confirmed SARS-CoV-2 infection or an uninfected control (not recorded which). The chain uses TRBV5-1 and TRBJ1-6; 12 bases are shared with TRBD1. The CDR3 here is CASSTGTGGAFNSPLHF. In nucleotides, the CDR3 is TGCGCCAGCAGCACAGGGACAGGGGGCGCTTTTAATTCACCCCTCCACTTT.